Listed below are T cell receptor beta chains from one sample, sequenced in a study of OX40 agonist ivuxolimab in advanced cancers. Using immunoSEQ multiplex PCR, the repertoire was profiled, and TCRdb retains in-frame clones only, with some absent. This table has about 71,000 clones, 70% to 90% appearing once. Here the sequenced sample was CD4+ or CD8+ T cells sorted from blood, taken in a trial of the OX40 agonist ivuxolimab. The receptor source for this set is an adult with an advanced solid tumor such as melanoma, head and neck, liver or kidney cancer. The CDR3 runs from the conserved cysteine through the conserved F or W. D genes are given only for firm matches. Clone size is not always given. Where it is, it says once, few, many or a class for expanded clones.

d_call	v_call	clone_size	j_call	cdr3_aa	cdr3_nt
.	TRBV6-5	.	TRBJ1-5	CASSLQGSQPQHF	TGTGCCAGCAGTTTGCAGGGCTCTCAGCCCCAGCATTTT
TRBD1	TRBV29-1	.	TRBJ2-5	CSVAGGLGQETQYF	TGCAGCGTTGCAGGGGGCTTAGGGCAAGAGACCCAGTACTTC
TRBD2	TRBV7-8	.	TRBJ2-5	CASSSGLAGWETQYF	TGTGCCAGCAGCTCGGGACTAGCGGGATGGGAGACCCAGTACTTC
.	TRBV21-1	.	TRBJ2-1	CASSKRQGTYDEQFF	TGTGCCAGCAGCAAAAGACAGGGGACTTACGATGAGCAGTTCTTC
TRBD1	TRBV5-1	.	TRBJ1-1	CASSSQGASSEAFF	TGCGCCAGCAGCTCACAGGGGGCGTCCTCTGAAGCTTTCTTT
.	TRBV5-6	.	TRBJ1-2	CASSSGGRGAGYTF	TGTGCCAGCAGCTCGGGGGGCAGGGGCGCTGGCTACACCTTC
.	TRBV7-3	.	TRBJ2-5	CASSLSLERGQETQYF	TGTGCCAGCAGCTTATCCCTCGAGAGGGGCCAAGAGACCCAGTACTTC
TRBD2	TRBV7-2	.	TRBJ2-7	CASSLWTSGRIYEQYF	TGTGCCAGCAGCCTTTGGACTAGCGGGAGAATCTACGAGCAGTACTTC
.	TRBV11-2	.	TRBJ1-3	CASSLGSSGNTIYF	TGTGCCAGCAGCTTAGGAAGCTCTGGAAACACCATATATTTT
.	TRBV19	once	TRBJ1-1	CASSRQFMNTEAFF	TGTGCCAGTAGCCGACAGTTCATGAACACTGAAGCTTTCTTT
TRBD1	TRBV2	.	TRBJ2-7	CASSGGQGYEQYF	TGTGCCAGCAGCGGTGGACAGGGCTACGAGCAGTACTTC
TRBD1	TRBV7-9	.	TRBJ2-4	CASSTGARTKNIQYF	TGTGCCAGCAGCACAGGGGCTAGGACCAAAAACATTCAGTACTTC
.	TRBV19	.	TRBJ2-6	CASRDSVGSGANVLTF	TGTGCCAGTAGGGATTCGGTAGGCTCTGGGGCCAACGTCCTGACTTTC
.	TRBV4-1	.	TRBJ1-3	CASSQGPSGNTIYF	TGCGCCAGCAGCCAAGGTCCTTCTGGAAACACCATATATTTT
.	TRBV5-5	.	TRBJ2-2	CASSLKETGELFF	TGTGCCAGCAGCTTGAAGGAGACCGGGGAGCTGTTTTTT
.	TRBV13	.	TRBJ1-3	CASSLMGYGNTIYF	TGTGCCAGCAGCTTAATGGGGTACGGAAACACCATATATTTT
.	TRBV18	.	TRBJ1-2	CASALPEGGYTF	TGTGCCAGCGCTTTACCCGAGGGGGGCTACACCTTC
TRBD1	TRBV19	.	TRBJ2-3	CASSLGQGDDTQYF	TGTGCCAGTAGTTTGGGACAGGGAGATGATACGCAGTATTTT
TRBD1	TRBV6-4	.	TRBJ1-5	CASSAGGAGNQPQHF	TGTGCCAGCAGCGCAGGGGGCGCGGGCAATCAGCCCCAGCATTTT
.	TRBV5-4	.	TRBJ2-5	CASSSPRQAAETQYF	TGTGCCAGCAGCTCCCCGAGACAGGCGGCAGAGACCCAGTACTTC
.	TRBV5-8	.	TRBJ1-5	CASSRTGDQPQHF	TGTGCCAGCAGCCGGACGGGCGATCAGCCCCAGCATTTT
.	TRBV9	.	TRBJ2-2	CASSVGGGGPNTGELFF	TGTGCCAGCAGCGTAGGAGGGGGGGGACCGAACACCGGGGAGCTGTTTTTT
.	TRBV5-1	.	TRBJ2-6	CASSPGPETGANVLTF	TGCGCCAGCAGCCCGGGGCCGGAGACTGGGGCCAACGTCCTGACTTTC
.	TRBV20-1	once	TRBJ2-5	CSALSEQTQYF	TGCAGTGCCCTTAGCGAGCAGACCCAGTACTTC
TRBD1	TRBV7-9	.	TRBJ2-5	CASSGTGTGFGETQYF	TGTGCCAGCAGCGGAACCGGGACAGGGTTTGGAGAGACCCAGTACTTC
TRBD1	TRBV29-1	.	TRBJ1-1	CSVLGQGETEAFF	TGCAGCGTTCTGGGACAGGGCGAAACTGAAGCTTTCTTT
TRBD1	TRBV29-1	few	TRBJ2-3	CSGQGGGTDTQYF	TGCAGCGGACAGGGCGGTGGCACAGATACGCAGTATTTT
.	TRBV5-4	.	TRBJ1-6	CASSSQNLNSPLHF	TGTGCCAGCAGCAGCCAGAACCTTAATTCACCCCTCCACTTT
.	TRBV14	.	TRBJ2-1	CASSVSRGVGEQFF	TGTGCCAGCAGCGTTAGCAGGGGAGTTGGTGAGCAGTTCTTC
.	TRBV7-3	.	TRBJ1-1	CASRQTVNTEAFF	TGTGCCAGCAGGCAAACAGTGAACACTGAAGCTTTCTTT
TRBD1	TRBV5-4	.	TRBJ1-3	CASSHLGTGSLSGNTIYF	TGTGCCAGCAGCCACCTCGGGACAGGGTCCCTCTCTGGAAACACCATATATTTT
.	TRBV28	.	TRBJ1-6	CASSPQGGDYNSPLHF	TGTGCCAGCAGCCCCCAGGGAGGGGATTATAATTCACCCCTCCACTTT
.	TRBV19	.	TRBJ2-1	CASSIGQSSYNEQFF	TGTGCCAGTAGTATCGGACAGAGCTCCTACAATGAGCAGTTCTTC
TRBD1	TRBV4-2	.	TRBJ2-1	CASSLWQGAKNEQFF	TGTGCCAGCAGCTTGTGGCAGGGGGCAAAAAATGAGCAGTTCTTC
.	TRBV7-8	.	TRBJ2-7	CASSVLYEQYF	TGTGCCAGCAGCGTACTGTACGAGCAGTACTTC
TRBD1	TRBV27	few	TRBJ2-5	CASRIGTGGTQYF	TGTGCCAGCAGAATTGGGACAGGCGGGACCCAGTACTTC
.	TRBV30	.	TRBJ1-6	CAWSVYREYSPLHF	TGTGCCTGGAGTGTTTACAGGGAGTATTCACCCCTCCACTTT
TRBD2	TRBV7-6	.	TRBJ2-7	CASSLNPSGISYEQYF	TGTGCCAGCAGCTTAAATCCTAGCGGGATTTCCTACGAGCAGTACTTC
TRBD1	TRBV19	.	TRBJ2-2	CASSNGQGRTGELFF	TGTGCCAGTAGTAACGGACAGGGGCGCACCGGGGAGCTGTTTTTT
.	TRBV21-1	few	TRBJ1-1	CASSGQGYGEAFF	TGTGCCAGCAGCGGACAGGGGTATGGTGAAGCTTTCTTT
.	TRBV30	once	TRBJ1-2	CAWSVSRTYYGYTF	TGTGCCTGGAGTGTATCCAGGACCTACTATGGCTACACCTTC
.	TRBV11-2	.	TRBJ2-7	CASSLSAGPYEQYF	TGTGCCAGCAGCTTAAGTGCCGGGCCCTACGAGCAGTACTTC